The entry that follows covers one T cell receptor beta chain sequence. What it binds is not known. The data belong to a study of a mutant IDH1 vaccine in newly diagnosed glioma. CDR1 and CDR2 from the germline V gene are MNHNS and SASEGT. CDR3 size: 17 residues. Trimming shortened V by 4 bases and J by 0 bases, and 16 bases separated the two germline ends. Sample time point: week 23, last vaccination. Vaccination used 300 ug of mutant IDH1 20-mer peptide per dose, with topical imiquimod. New WHO grade 3 or 4 astrocytomas that were IDH1-mutant and ATRX-lost occurred in the donors. Generated by immunoSEQ multiplex PCR, the TCRdb table keeps only in-frame clones and is missing some. The sample yields approximately 81,000 clones, 85% seen once.

The rearrangement links TRBV6-1 to TRBJ1-5; no firm D call. Source: PBMCs, taken from a glioma patient whose treatment included an IDH1 peptide vaccine. The clonotype was recovered from a man between 25 and 39 years old with glioma. Some clones in this sample may be carry-over from other donors' samples. The DNA of the CDR3 is TGTGCCAGCAGTGTTACGATGAAGGGATATAGCAATCAGCCCCAGCATTTT. The encoded protein is CASSVTMKGYSNQPQHF.